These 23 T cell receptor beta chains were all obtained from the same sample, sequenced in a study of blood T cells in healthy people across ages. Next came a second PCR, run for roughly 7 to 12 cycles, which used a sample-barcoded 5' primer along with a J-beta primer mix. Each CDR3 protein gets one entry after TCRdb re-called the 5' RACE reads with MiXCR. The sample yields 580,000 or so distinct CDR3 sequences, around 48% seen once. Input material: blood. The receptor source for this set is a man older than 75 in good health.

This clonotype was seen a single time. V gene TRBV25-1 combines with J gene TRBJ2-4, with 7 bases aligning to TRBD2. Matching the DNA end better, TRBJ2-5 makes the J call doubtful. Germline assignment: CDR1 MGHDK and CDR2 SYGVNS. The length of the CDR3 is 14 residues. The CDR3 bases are TGTGCCACCTCCCGGCTAGCGGCGCAAGAGACCCAGTACTTC. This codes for CATSRLAAQETQYF.

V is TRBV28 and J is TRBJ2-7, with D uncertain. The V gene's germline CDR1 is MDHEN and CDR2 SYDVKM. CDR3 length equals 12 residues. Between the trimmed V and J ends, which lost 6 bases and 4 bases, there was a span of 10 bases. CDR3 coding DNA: TGTGCCAGCAGAATAGGAATATACGAGCAGTACTTC. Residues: CASRIGIYEQYF.

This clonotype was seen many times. CDR3 amino acids: CASSLDKKVDTQYF. Written as DNA, the CDR3 is TGTGCCAGCAGCTTAGACAAAAAGGTAGATACGCAGTATTTT. The rearrangement joins TRBV7-9 to TRBJ2-3; D is ambiguous. This CDR3 is 14 amino acids long. Germline V gives CDR1 SEHNR, CDR2 FQNEAQ (reference sequence). V lost 1 base to trimming and J lost 5 bases, with 10 bases between them.

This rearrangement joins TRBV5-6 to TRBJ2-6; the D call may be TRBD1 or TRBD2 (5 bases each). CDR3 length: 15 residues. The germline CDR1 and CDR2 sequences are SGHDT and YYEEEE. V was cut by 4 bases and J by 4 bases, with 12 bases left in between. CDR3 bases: TGTGCCAGCAGCCGGGACGGCAAAGGGGCCAACGTCCTGACTTTC. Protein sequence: CASSRDGKGANVLTF.

This CDR3 is CASSSVLGTEAFF. CDR3 in DNA: TGTGCCAGCAGCTCAGTACTGGGGACTGAAGCTTTCTTT. The chain has TRBV6-6 and TRBJ1-1; no reliable D call. Germline CDR1 and CDR2: MNHNY and SVGAGI (reference sequence). Trimming removed 6 bases at V and 5 bases at J, with 13 bases between. This CDR3 has 13 residues.

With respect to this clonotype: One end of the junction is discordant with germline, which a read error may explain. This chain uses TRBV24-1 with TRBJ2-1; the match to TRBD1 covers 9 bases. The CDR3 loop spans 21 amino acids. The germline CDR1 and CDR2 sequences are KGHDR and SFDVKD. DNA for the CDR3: TGTACCACCAGTGACATCACCGCGGGACAGGGATTCCCCTGGGACAACAATGAGCAGTTCTTC. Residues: CTTSDITAGQGFPWDNNEQFF.

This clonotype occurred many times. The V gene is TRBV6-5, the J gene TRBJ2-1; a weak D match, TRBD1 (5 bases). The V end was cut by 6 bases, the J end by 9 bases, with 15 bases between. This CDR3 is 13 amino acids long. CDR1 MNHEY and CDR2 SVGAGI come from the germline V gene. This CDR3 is CASSLAGSSEQFF. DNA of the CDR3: TGTGCCAGCAGCCTCGCAGGGTCTAGTGAGCAGTTCTTC.

CDR3 protein: CASSLGLAGADSETQYF. Here the CDR3 DNA reads TGCGCCAGCAGCTTGGGGCTAGCGGGGGCAGATTCAGAGACCCAGTACTTC. This chain connects TRBV5-1 to TRBJ2-7; TRBD2 matches at 10 bases. The J call is doubtful: the DNA matches TRBJ2-5 better. This CDR3 spans 17 amino acids. Germline V gene data show CDR1 as SGHRS and CDR2 as YFSETQ.

CDR3 in DNA: TGTGCCAGCAGCCGTAAGGCAGGGTTGAACGCCTACGAGCAGTACTTC. Protein sequence: CASSRKAGLNAYEQYF. This chain joins TRBV3-1 and TRBJ2-7; tentative D call: TRBD1 (5 bases). The CDR3 is made up of 16 amino acids. Germline CDR1 LGHDT, CDR2 YNNKEL (reference sequence). Trimming left V 4 bases short and J 2 bases short, with 18 bases between.

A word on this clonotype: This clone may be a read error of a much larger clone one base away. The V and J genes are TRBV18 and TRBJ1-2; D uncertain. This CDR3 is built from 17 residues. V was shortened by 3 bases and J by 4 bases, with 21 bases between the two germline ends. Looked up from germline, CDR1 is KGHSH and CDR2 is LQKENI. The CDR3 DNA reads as TGTGCCAGCTCACCCAGCACACGCATAGGTCCCTCCTATGGCTACACCTTC. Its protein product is CASSPSTRIGPSYGYTF.

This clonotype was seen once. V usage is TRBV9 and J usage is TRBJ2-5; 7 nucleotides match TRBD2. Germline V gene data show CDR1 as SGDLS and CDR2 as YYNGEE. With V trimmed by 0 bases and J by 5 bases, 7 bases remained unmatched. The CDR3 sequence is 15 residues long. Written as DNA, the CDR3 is TGTGCCAGCAGCGTAGCTAGCGGTCCCGGGGAGACCCAGTACTTC. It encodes CASSVASGPGETQYF.

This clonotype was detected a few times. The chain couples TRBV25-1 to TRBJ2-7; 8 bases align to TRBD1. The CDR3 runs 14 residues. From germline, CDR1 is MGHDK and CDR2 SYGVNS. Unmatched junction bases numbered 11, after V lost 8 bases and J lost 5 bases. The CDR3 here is CASGTQGARDEQYF. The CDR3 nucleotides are TGTGCCAGCGGAACCCAGGGGGCGAGGGACGAGCAGTACTTC.

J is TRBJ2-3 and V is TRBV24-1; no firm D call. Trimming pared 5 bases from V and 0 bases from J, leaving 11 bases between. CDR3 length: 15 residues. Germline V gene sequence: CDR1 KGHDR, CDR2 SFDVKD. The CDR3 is CATSGSRTSTDTQYF. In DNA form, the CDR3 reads TGTGCCACCAGTGGATCGCGAACTAGCACAGATACGCAGTATTTT.

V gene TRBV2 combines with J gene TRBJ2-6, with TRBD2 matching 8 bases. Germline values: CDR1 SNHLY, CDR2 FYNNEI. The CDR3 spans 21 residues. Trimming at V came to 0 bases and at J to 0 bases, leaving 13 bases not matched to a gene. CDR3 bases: TGTGCCAGCAGTGAAGCGCGGGGGGCAGGGACCATGAACTCTGGGGCCAACGTCCTGACTTTC. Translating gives CASSEARGAGTMNSGANVLTF. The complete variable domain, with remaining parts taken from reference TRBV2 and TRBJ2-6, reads EPEVTQTPSHQVTQMGQEVILRCVPISNHLYFYWYRQILGQKVEFLVSFYNNEISEKSEIFDDQFSVERPDGSNFTLKIRSTKLEDSAMYFCASSEARGAGTMNSGANVLTFGAGSRLTVL.

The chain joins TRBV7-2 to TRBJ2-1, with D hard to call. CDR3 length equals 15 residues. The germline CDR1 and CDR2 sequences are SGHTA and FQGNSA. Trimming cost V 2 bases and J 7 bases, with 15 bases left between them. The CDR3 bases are TGTGCCAGCAGCTTAACGACAAGCCCACATAATGAGCAGTTCTTC. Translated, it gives CASSLTTSPHNEQFF.

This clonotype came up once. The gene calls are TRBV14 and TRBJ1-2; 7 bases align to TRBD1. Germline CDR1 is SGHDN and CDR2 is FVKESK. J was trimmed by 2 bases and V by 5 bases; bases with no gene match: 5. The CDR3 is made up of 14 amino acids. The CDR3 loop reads CASSVGQLNYGYTF. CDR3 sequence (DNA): TGTGCCAGCAGCGTGGGACAGCTAAACTATGGCTACACCTTC.

CDR3 residues: CASSVLGTGPGNEQFF. The CDR3 DNA reads TGTGCCAGCAGCGTTCTGGGGACGGGGCCCGGGAATGAGCAGTTCTTC. The chain joins TRBV9 to TRBJ2-1; D possibly uses TRBD1 or TRBD2 (5 bases each). Germline V gene data show CDR1 as SGDLS and CDR2 as YYNGEE. The CDR3 runs to 16 residues. Deletions cut 2 bases from V and 7 bases from J, with 19 bases between.

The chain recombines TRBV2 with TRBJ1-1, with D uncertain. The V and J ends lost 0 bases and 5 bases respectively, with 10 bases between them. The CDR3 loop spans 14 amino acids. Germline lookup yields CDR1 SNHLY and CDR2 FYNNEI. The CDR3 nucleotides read TGTGCCAGCAGTGAAGCGTGGAAGGGAACTGAAGCTTTCTTT. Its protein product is CASSEAWKGTEAFF. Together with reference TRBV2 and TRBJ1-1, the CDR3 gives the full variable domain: EPEVTQTPSHQVTQMGQEVILRCVPISNHLYFYWYRQILGQKVEFLVSFYNNEISEKSEIFDDQFSVERPDGSNFTLKIRSTKLEDSAMYFCASSEAWKGTEAFFGQGTRLTVV.

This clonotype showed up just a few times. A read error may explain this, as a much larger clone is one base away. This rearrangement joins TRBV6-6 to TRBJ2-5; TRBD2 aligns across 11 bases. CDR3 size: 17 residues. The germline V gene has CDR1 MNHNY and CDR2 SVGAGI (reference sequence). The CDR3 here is CASSPVAGGPLQEPQYF. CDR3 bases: TGTGCCAGCAGTCCGGTAGCGGGGGGGCCCCTACAAGAGCCCCAGTACTTC.

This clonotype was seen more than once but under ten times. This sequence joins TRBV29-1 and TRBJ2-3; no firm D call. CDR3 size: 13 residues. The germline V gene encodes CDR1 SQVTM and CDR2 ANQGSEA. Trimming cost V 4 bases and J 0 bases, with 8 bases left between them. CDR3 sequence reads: CSVASPSTDTQYF. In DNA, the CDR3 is TGCAGCGTTGCAAGCCCTAGCACAGATACGCAGTATTTT.

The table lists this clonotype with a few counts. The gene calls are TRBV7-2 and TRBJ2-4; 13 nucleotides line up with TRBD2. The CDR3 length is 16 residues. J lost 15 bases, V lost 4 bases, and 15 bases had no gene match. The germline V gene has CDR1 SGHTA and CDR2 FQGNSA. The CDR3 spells CASSSGLGLAGEPPYF. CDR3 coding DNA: TGTGCCAGCAGCTCAGGGCTCGGACTAGCGGGAGAACCGCCGTACTTC. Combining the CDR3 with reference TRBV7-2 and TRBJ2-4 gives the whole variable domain GAGVSQSPSNKVTEKGKDVELRCDPISGHTALYWYRQSLGQGLEFLIYFQGNSAPDKSGLPSDRFSAERTGGSVSTLTIQRTQQEDSAVYLCASSSGLGLAGEPPYFGAGTRLSVL.

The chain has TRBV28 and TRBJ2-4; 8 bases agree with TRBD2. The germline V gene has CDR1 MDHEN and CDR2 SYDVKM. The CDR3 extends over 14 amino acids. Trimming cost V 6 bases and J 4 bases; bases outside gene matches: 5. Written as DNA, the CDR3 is TGTGCCAGCAGGTTGTCGGGGGGGAAAAACATTCAGTACTTC. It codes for CASRLSGGKNIQYF.

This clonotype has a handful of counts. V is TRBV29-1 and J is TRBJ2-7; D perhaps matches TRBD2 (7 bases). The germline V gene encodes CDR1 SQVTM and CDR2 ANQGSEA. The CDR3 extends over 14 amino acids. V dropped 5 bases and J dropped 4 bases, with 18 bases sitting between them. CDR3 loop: CSVLGGASRYEQYF. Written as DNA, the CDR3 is TGCAGCGTTCTTGGGGGGGCGAGTCGATACGAGCAGTACTTC.